The 4 T cell receptor beta chains presented below share a single source sample, sequenced in a study of graft-versus-host responses after intestinal transplantation. These receptors have no identified antigens. Sequencing was performed with immunoSEQ multiplex PCR; in TCRdb, only in-frame clones are kept and a portion is missing. The sample lists some 97,000 clones; over 75% were seen once. Sequences were derived from unstimulated CD4+ T cells sorted from spleen or lymph node cells, sampled before transplant. Every receptor here comes from a human donor who was the organ donor for an intestinal transplant.

This sequence joins TRBV27 and TRBJ1-5; TRBD1 is a possible D gene (6 bases). Germline assignment: CDR1 MNHEY and CDR2 SMNVEV (reference sequence). Trimming shortened V by 4 bases and J by 7 bases, and 20 bases separated the two germline ends. The CDR3 has 16 amino acids. CDR3 region: CASSSGPPGGRQPQHF. CDR3 bases: TGTGCCAGCAGTTCGGGGCCCCCCGGGGGCAGGCAGCCCCAGCATTTT.

J is TRBJ2-3 and V is TRBV9; 7 bases are a match to TRBD2. The CDR3 is made up of 15 amino acids. Germline V lookup: CDR1 SGDLS, CDR2 YYNGEE. J was trimmed by 2 bases and V by 3 bases; bases with no gene match: 6. The CDR3 bases are TGTGCCAGCAGCGCGGGGGGATTCTACACAGATACGCAGTATTTT. It is translated as CASSAGGFYTDTQYF.

The V gene is TRBV19, the J gene TRBJ2-1, with D perhaps TRBD2 (6 bases). Looked up from germline, CDR1 is LNHDA and CDR2 is SQIVND (reference sequence). V was clipped by 5 bases and J by 0 bases, with 14 bases between them. The CDR3 has 16 residues. The CDR3 is CASSPGLLSSYNEQFF. DNA of the CDR3: TGTGCCAGTAGTCCGGGACTTCTCAGCTCCTACAATGAGCAGTTCTTC.

The V call is TRBV19, the J call TRBJ2-7; D not resolved. The ends were cut back, 6 bases at V and 2 bases at J, with 14 bases in the middle. Germline CDR1 and CDR2: LNHDA and SQIVND (reference sequence). The CDR3 totals 14 residues. Here the CDR3 DNA reads TGTGCCAGTAGGCAATCGGAGATCGCCTACGAGCAGTACTTC. Its protein product is CASRQSEIAYEQYF.